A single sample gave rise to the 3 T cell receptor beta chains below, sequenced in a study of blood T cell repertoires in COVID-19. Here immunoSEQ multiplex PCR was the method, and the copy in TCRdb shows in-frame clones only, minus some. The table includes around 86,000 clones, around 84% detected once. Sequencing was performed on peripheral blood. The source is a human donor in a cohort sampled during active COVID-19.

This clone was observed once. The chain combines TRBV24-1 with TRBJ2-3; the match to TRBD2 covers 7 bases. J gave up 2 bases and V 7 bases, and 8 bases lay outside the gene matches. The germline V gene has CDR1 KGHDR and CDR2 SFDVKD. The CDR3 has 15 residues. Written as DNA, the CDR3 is TGTGCCACCAGCCCTGGGGGGGATCTCACAGATACGCAGTATTTT. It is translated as CATSPGGDLTDTQYF.

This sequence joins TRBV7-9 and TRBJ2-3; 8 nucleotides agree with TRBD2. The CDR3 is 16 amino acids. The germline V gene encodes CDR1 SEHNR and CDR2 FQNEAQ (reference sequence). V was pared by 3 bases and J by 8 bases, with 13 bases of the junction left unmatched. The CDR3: CASSFLAGGKRSTQYF. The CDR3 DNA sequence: TGTGCCAGCAGCTTTCTGGCGGGGGGCAAAAGAAGTACGCAGTATTTT. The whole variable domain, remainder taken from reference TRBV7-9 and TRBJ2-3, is DTGVSQNPRHKITKRGQNVTFRCDPISEHNRLYWYRQTLGQGPEFLTYFQNEAQLEKSRLLSDRFSAERPKGSFSTLEIQRTEQGDSAMYLCASSFLAGGKRSTQYFGPGTRLTVL.

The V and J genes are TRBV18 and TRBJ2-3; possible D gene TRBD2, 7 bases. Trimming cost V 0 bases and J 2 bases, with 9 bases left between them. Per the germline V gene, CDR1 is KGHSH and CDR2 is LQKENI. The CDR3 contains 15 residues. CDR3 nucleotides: TGTGCCAGCTCACCACCAGGGGGGGACACAGATACGCAGTATTTT. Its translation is CASSPPGGDTDTQYF.